A selection of T cell receptor beta chains follows, all from one sample in a study of cytomegalovirus exposure and HLA in healthy donors. Produced via immunoSEQ multiplex PCR; TCRdb's table is partial and in-frame only. The sample has 80,000 to 95,000 clones; around 76% are singletons. The specimen was PBMCs. These receptor sequences come from a man aged 18 to 29 in good health and CMV-seropositive. Both conserved end residues are part of each CDR3. The order of the fields is J gene, clone size, D gene, V gene, CDR3 DNA, CDR3 protein. D genes are given only for firm matches. The size of a clone is reported for some rows only, either as once, few or many, or as a class for expanded clones.

J gene: TRBJ2-7
clone size: -
D gene: -
V gene: TRBV4-2
CDR3 DNA: TGTGCCAGCAGCCAAGAGGAGAGGTCGCCCCACGAGCAGTACTTC
CDR3 protein: CASSQEERSPHEQYF

J gene: TRBJ1-1
clone size: -
D gene: -
V gene: TRBV9
CDR3 DNA: TGTGCCAGCAGCGTAGTGGGGGCAGGGTTGGCTGAAGCTTTCTTT
CDR3 protein: CASSVVGAGLAEAFF

J gene: TRBJ2-7
clone size: -
D gene: TRBD1
V gene: TRBV11-1
CDR3 DNA: TGTGCCAGCAGTACCGGGACAGGGGGCTACGAGCAGTACTTC
CDR3 protein: CASSTGTGGYEQYF

J gene: TRBJ2-1
clone size: once
D gene: TRBD2
V gene: TRBV6-5
CDR3 DNA: TGTGCCAGCAGTTACCGGGGGGATGAGCAGTTCTTC
CDR3 protein: CASSYRGDEQFF

J gene: TRBJ2-1
clone size: -
D gene: -
V gene: TRBV7-2
CDR3 DNA: TGTGCCAGCAGCTTAGCGCGGCCGTCCCTTAAGCAGTTCTTC
CDR3 protein: CASSLARPSLKQFF

J gene: TRBJ2-2
clone size: -
D gene: -
V gene: TRBV10-2
CDR3 DNA: TGCGCCAGCAGCCCCAGGGTGACCGGGGAGCTGTTTTTT
CDR3 protein: CASSPRVTGELFF

J gene: TRBJ2-7
clone size: -
D gene: TRBD2
V gene: TRBV27
CDR3 DNA: TGTGCCAGCATGACGGGACTAAGAAACGAGCAGTACTTC
CDR3 protein: CASMTGLRNEQYF

J gene: TRBJ2-7
clone size: -
D gene: TRBD1
V gene: TRBV11-2
CDR3 DNA: TGTGCCAGCAGCTTCGGACAGGCCCCCTACGAGCAGTACTTC
CDR3 protein: CASSFGQAPYEQYF

J gene: TRBJ2-5
clone size: medium-sized
D gene: TRBD2
V gene: TRBV11-2
CDR3 DNA: TGTGCCAGCGGGTGGACTAGCGGGAGTCGGGAGACCCAGTACTTC
CDR3 protein: CASGWTSGSRETQYF

J gene: TRBJ2-2
clone size: -
D gene: -
V gene: TRBV5-1
CDR3 DNA: TGCGCCAGCAGCCAGGGGAACACCGGGGAGCTGTTTTTT
CDR3 protein: CASSQGNTGELFF

J gene: TRBJ1-2
clone size: -
D gene: -
V gene: TRBV2
CDR3 DNA: TGTGCCAGCAGTCTACAGAAACACTATGGCTACACCTTC
CDR3 protein: CASSLQKHYGYTF

J gene: TRBJ2-7
clone size: -
D gene: TRBD1
V gene: TRBV7-9
CDR3 DNA: TGTGCCAGCAGCTCCGCCGGGACAGGGGGCGAGCAGTACTTC
CDR3 protein: CASSSAGTGGEQYF

J gene: TRBJ2-7
clone size: -
D gene: -
V gene: TRBV27
CDR3 DNA: TGTGCCAGCAGTTTAAAACTACCTGAGCAGTACTTC
CDR3 protein: CASSLKLPEQYF

J gene: TRBJ2-7
clone size: few
D gene: -
V gene: TRBV10-1
CDR3 DNA: TGCGCCAGCAGTCACGGGATCGACTACGAGCAGTACTTC
CDR3 protein: CASSHGIDYEQYF

J gene: TRBJ1-2
clone size: -
D gene: -
V gene: TRBV19
CDR3 DNA: TGTGCCAGTAGCAACTTTCGGGGCTACACCTTC
CDR3 protein: CASSNFRGYTF

J gene: TRBJ2-3
clone size: few
D gene: TRBD2
V gene: TRBV6-5
CDR3 DNA: TGTGCCAGCAAACGGGGCGGGGGAACCACAGATACGCAGTATTTT
CDR3 protein: CASKRGGGTTDTQYF

J gene: TRBJ1-4
clone size: few
D gene: -
V gene: TRBV28
CDR3 DNA: TGTGCCAGCACTCCCGGAGCAACAACTAATGAAAAACTGTTTTTT
CDR3 protein: CASTPGATTNEKLFF

J gene: TRBJ2-5
clone size: -
D gene: TRBD2
V gene: TRBV2
CDR3 DNA: TGTGCCAGCAGTCAGCGGGAGGGAGAGACCCAGTACTTC
CDR3 protein: CASSQREGETQYF

J gene: TRBJ2-7
clone size: -
D gene: -
V gene: TRBV6-5
CDR3 DNA: TGTGCCAGCAGTCTCGGACTGGCCTACGAGCAGTACTTC
CDR3 protein: CASSLGLAYEQYF

J gene: TRBJ1-1
clone size: few
D gene: -
V gene: TRBV13
CDR3 DNA: TGTGCCAGCAGCAACGGAGTGAACACTGAAGCTTTCTTT
CDR3 protein: CASSNGVNTEAFF

J gene: TRBJ2-5
clone size: -
D gene: TRBD1
V gene: TRBV6-5
CDR3 DNA: TGTGCCACACTAGACAGGGGCCAAGAGACCCAGTACTTC
CDR3 protein: CATLDRGQETQYF

J gene: TRBJ2-5
clone size: once
D gene: TRBD2
V gene: TRBV12-5
CDR3 DNA: TGTGCTAGTGGAACTAGCGGGAGGTTGGAGACCCAGTACTTC
CDR3 protein: CASGTSGRLETQYF

J gene: TRBJ2-7
clone size: -
D gene: -
V gene: TRBV25-1
CDR3 DNA: TGTGCCAGCAGGCTGGACAGAGCCTACGAGCAGTACTTC
CDR3 protein: CASRLDRAYEQYF

J gene: TRBJ2-1
clone size: -
D gene: TRBD2
V gene: TRBV2
CDR3 DNA: TGTGCCAGCAGCGTTCCGGGACTAGCGGGAGGTGAAGGTGAGCAGTTCTTC
CDR3 protein: CASSVPGLAGGEGEQFF

J gene: TRBJ2-1
clone size: -
D gene: TRBD2
V gene: TRBV5-1
CDR3 DNA: TGCGCCAGCAGTCGGACTAGCGGATACAATGAGCAGTTCTTC
CDR3 protein: CASSRTSGYNEQFF